This entry lists 11 T cell receptor beta chains sequenced from one sample in a study of blood T cells in healthy people across ages. PCR was performed a second time for roughly 7 to 12 cycles using a sample-barcoded 5' primer and a J-beta primer mix. MiXCR, applied by TCRdb to the 5' RACE reads, yields one record per CDR3 protein. The sample comprises fewer than 900,000 distinct CDR3 sequences, approximately 43% of which are singletons, and under 25% rests with the top ten. The sequenced sample consisted of blood. The receptors come from a woman aged 55-75 years in good health.

V and J are TRBV5-1 and TRBJ1-4; TRBD1 matches 11 bases. The CDR3 totals 17 residues. Germline-derived CDR1 and CDR2 are SGHRS and YFSETQ. V trimming: 0 bases; J trimming: 0 bases; junction bases outside the gene matches: 1. CDR3 region: CASSLGGQGATNEKLFF. The CDR3 nucleotides are TGCGCCAGCAGCTTGGGGGGACAGGGGGCAACTAATGAAAAACTGTTTTTT.

Worth noting for this clonotype: A much larger clonotype is one base distant, so this may be a read error. The chain recombines TRBV4-2 with TRBJ2-5, with D perhaps matching TRBD2 (8 bases). The CDR3 consists of 15 residues. In germline, CDR1 is LGHNA, CDR2 YNFKEQ. The CDR3 is CVSSPRLATGNEQYF. The CDR3 bases are TGTGTCAGCAGCCCCCGACTAGCGACAGGGAATGAGCAGTACTTC.

The chain couples TRBV6-5 to TRBJ2-2; 9 bases map to TRBD1. The V gene end was trimmed by 2 bases and the J gene end by 8 bases; junction bases not matched to a gene: 12. The CDR3 is 17 amino acids. Germline assignment: CDR1 MNHEY and CDR2 SVGAGI. In DNA form, the CDR3 reads TGTGCCAGCAGTTACGCCTCCAAGGGACAGGGTAAAGGGGAGCTGTTTTTT. Protein: CASSYASKGQGKGELFF.

The chain recombines TRBV15 with TRBJ1-5, with TRBD1 as a possible D gene (5 bases). CDR1 and CDR2 from the germline V gene are LNHNV and YYDKDF (reference sequence). This CDR3 spans 17 amino acids. V dropped 3 bases and J dropped 5 bases, with 20 bases sitting between them. Written as DNA, the CDR3 is TGTGCCACCAGCAGTTCGGGGCAGAGGGCAGACTATCAGCCCCAGCATTTT. It encodes CATSSSGQRADYQPQHF.

This clonotype occurred many times. The chain employs TRBV5-1 and TRBJ2-5, with D maybe TRBD2 (6 bases). V lost 7 bases and J 4 bases, leaving 17 bases between the germline ends. Germline assignment: CDR1 SGHRS and CDR2 YFSETQ. The CDR3 covers 14 residues. Here the CDR3 reads CASDPGGWRETQYF. Here the CDR3 DNA reads TGCGCCAGCGATCCTGGAGGGTGGAGAGAGACCCAGTACTTC.

This clonotype was seen a few times. A read error may be the cause here, since a much bigger clone is one base away. The chain combines TRBV3-1 with TRBJ2-1; a weak D match, TRBD2 (6 bases). V lost 4 bases to trimming and J lost 6 bases, with 19 bases between them. Germline CDR1 and CDR2: LGHDT and YNNKEL (reference sequence). The CDR3 extends over 16 amino acids. The CDR3 sequence: CASSPSFRAGSNEQFF. CDR3 sequence (DNA): TGTGCCAGCAGCCCATCCTTCCGAGCGGGTAGCAATGAGCAGTTCTTC.

This clonotype turned up a few times. A clone one base away is much larger, so this may be a read error. The CDR3 sequence is CASSLMTRGNEQFF. The CDR3 nucleotides are TGTGCCAGCAGTTTAATGACTAGGGGCAATGAGCAGTTCTTC. The V call is TRBV12-3 or TRBV12-4, the J call TRBJ2-1; perhaps TRBD2 as D (6 bases). The CDR3 runs to 14 residues. The ends were cut back, 2 bases at V and 6 bases at J, with 11 bases in the middle.

This clonotype was detected ten times or more. J is TRBJ2-7 and V is TRBV20-1, with D perhaps TRBD1 or TRBD2 (6 bases each). CDR3 size: 14 residues. The V gene's germline CDR1 is DFQATT and CDR2 SNEGSKA (reference sequence). Between the trimmed V and J ends, which lost 1 base and 4 bases, there was a span of 14 bases. CDR3 nucleotide sequence: TGCAGTGCTAGAGGCACTAGGAGGGGGTACGAGCAGTACTTC. It translates to CSARGTRRGYEQYF.

In the case of this clonotype: A much bigger clone sits one base away, suggesting this may be a read error. The J gene is TRBJ2-7, the V gene TRBV7-2; D is uncertain. Germline V gene sequence: CDR1 SGHTA, CDR2 FQGNSA. V dropped 1 base and J dropped 7 bases, with 17 bases sitting between them. The CDR3 totals 15 residues. As DNA, the CDR3 is TGTGCCAGCAGCTTAGAGGGTGCAGCCTACAAAGAGCAGTACTTC. Its translation: CASSLEGAAYKEQYF.

J is TRBJ2-1 and V is TRBV20-1; TRBD2 matches 15 bases. The CDR3 consists of 15 residues. The V segment lost 4 bases and the J segment 9 bases; nucleotides outside the gene matches: 7. Germline values: CDR1 DFQATT, CDR2 SNEGSKA (reference sequence). The CDR3 here is CSAKLPGLAGGEQFF. The CDR3 coding sequence is TGCAGTGCTAAATTGCCGGGACTAGCGGGAGGTGAGCAGTTCTTC.

The chain uses TRBV28 and TRBJ2-1; the match to TRBD2 covers 14 bases. After removal of 5 bases from V and 12 bases from J, the junction contained 12 bases not matched to a gene. Germline values: CDR1 MDHEN, CDR2 SYDVKM. The CDR3 has 16 residues. The CDR3 region has the DNA TGTGCCAGCAGTCCAATGACTAGCGGGAGGGAGGAGGTGCAGTTCTTC. It yields the protein CASSPMTSGREEVQFF.